Reported below is one TCR beta chain. The record originates from a study of CD8 T cells in Susac syndrome. This CDR3 contains 16 residues. The V segment lost 0 bases and the J segment 6 bases; nucleotides outside the gene matches: 8. CDR1 is MGHRA and CDR2 is YSYEKL in the germline V gene. Reverse transcription of roughly 0.5 to 1 ug RNA was carried out with random hexamers. TCRdb passed the immunoSEQ multiplex PCR reads through MiXCR, listing each CDR3 protein once. This sample has 400,000 or so distinct CDR3 sequences; around 85% occur once, and the top ten carry about 0.12%. Sequencing was performed on CD8+ T cells from PBMCs. The chain joins TRBV4-1 to TRBJ2-3; TRBD1 agrees at 8 bases. This TCR was sampled from a human donor with multiple sclerosis. The CDR3 nucleotides read TGCGCCAGCAGCCAAGATCCAGGGGGCTTTGGGGATACGCAGTATTTT. Translating it yields CASSQDPGGFGDTQYF.